These 9 T cell receptor beta chains share one sample of origin, sequenced in a study of OX40 agonist ivuxolimab in advanced cancers. Profiling relied on immunoSEQ multiplex PCR, and the TCRdb table lists in-frame clones only, not all of them. The table shows 70,000 to 90,000 clones, with around four fifths occurring only once. Material: CD4+ or CD8+ T cells sorted from blood, obtained in a trial of the OX40 agonist ivuxolimab. Receptors were obtained from an adult with an advanced solid tumor such as melanoma, head and neck, liver or kidney cancer.

In the case of this clone: A read error may explain this, as a much larger clone is one base away. This chain uses TRBV5-4 with TRBJ1-1, with 7 bases lining up with TRBD1. Germline V lookup: CDR1 SGHNT, CDR2 YYREEE (reference sequence). This CDR3 comprises 14 residues. V shed 0 bases and J 1 base; nucleotides not matched to a gene: 0. In DNA, the CDR3 is TGTGCCAGCAGCTTGGACAGGGGGAACACTGAAGCTTTCTTT. This gives the protein CASSLDRGNTEAFF. Supplemented by reference TRBV5-4 and TRBJ1-1, the full variable domain reads ETGVTQSPTHLIKTRGQQVTLRCSSQSGHNTVSWYQQALGQGPQFIFQYYREEENGRGNFPPRFSGLQFPNYSSELNVNALELDDSALYLCASSLDRGNTEAFFGQGTRLTVV.

This clone was counted a single time. The V and J genes are TRBV5-4 and TRBJ2-5, with 16 bases matching TRBD2. After removal of 4 bases from V and 9 bases from J, the junction contained 9 bases not matched to a gene. The germline gives CDR1 SGHNT, CDR2 YYREEE (reference sequence). This CDR3 region has 16 residues. The CDR3 coding sequence is TGTGCCAGCAGCCCGGGGACTAGCGGGGGGGCTTGGGCCCAGTACTTC. This sequence encodes CASSPGTSGGAWAQYF. The whole variable domain, remainder taken from reference TRBV5-4 and TRBJ2-5, is ETGVTQSPTHLIKTRGQQVTLRCSSQSGHNTVSWYQQALGQGPQFIFQYYREEENGRGNFPPRFSGLQFPNYSSELNVNALELDDSALYLCASSPGTSGGAWAQYFGPGTRLLVL.

Only a few counts were recorded for this clone. The chain couples TRBV4-2 to TRBJ2-2, with 7 bases fitting TRBD1. CDR1 is LGHNA and CDR2 is YNFKEQ in the germline V gene. The J segment lost 0 bases and the V segment lost 3 bases, leaving 7 bases of the junction unmatched. The CDR3 covers 17 residues. In DNA form, the CDR3 reads TGTGCCAGCAGCCACCCCTCGGGGACAGCGAACACCGGGGAGCTGTTTTTT. Encoded protein: CASSHPSGTANTGELFF.

The chain joins TRBV6-5 to TRBJ2-7, with D unresolved. Germline CDR1 is MNHEY and CDR2 is SVGAGI. The CDR3 consists of 14 residues. The V end lost 6 bases, the J end lost 5 bases, and 17 bases lay between the germline ends. The CDR3 is CASSRPLQSHEQYF. CDR3 sequence (DNA): TGTGCCAGCAGCCGCCCATTACAAAGCCACGAGCAGTACTTC.

For this clone: At one end the junction does not follow the germline gene, possibly because of a read error. This sequence joins TRBV19 and TRBJ1-4; a possible D gene is TRBD1 (5 bases). Per germline, CDR1 LNHDA and CDR2 SQIVND (reference sequence). This CDR3 has 16 residues. CDR3 amino acids: CASSRGGVTTNEKLFF. The CDR3 DNA follows: TGTGCCAGTAGTAGAGGAGGGGTAACAACCAATGAAAAACTGTTTTTT.

V usage is TRBV29-1 and J usage is TRBJ2-1; D is undetermined. Germline assignment: CDR1 SQVTM and CDR2 ANQGSEA. The length of the CDR3 is 13 residues. The CDR3 loop reads CSSTSSSYNEQFF. In DNA, the CDR3 is TGCAGTTCGACCAGTAGCTCCTACAATGAGCAGTTCTTC.

In its sample, this clone was seen once. The rearrangement joins TRBV28 to TRBJ2-1; possible D gene TRBD2, 5 bases. The V end lost 6 bases, the J end lost 10 bases, and 22 bases lay between the germline ends. The CDR3 sequence is 15 residues long. Germline CDR1 is MDHEN and CDR2 is SYDVKM. CDR3 sequence reads: CASSSDKLKEREQFF. DNA of the CDR3: TGTGCCAGCAGCTCCGACAAGTTGAAGGAGCGGGAGCAGTTCTTC.

V usage is TRBV23-1 and J usage is TRBJ2-5, with D perhaps matching TRBD2 (6 bases). TRBV23-1 is reported as an ORF; its role is uncertain. There are 16 residues in the CDR3. Trimming pared 0 bases from V and 8 bases from J, leaving 19 bases between. CDR3: CASSQSPGVGPSTQYF. CDR3 sequence (DNA): TGCGCCAGCAGTCAATCGCCGGGAGTGGGACCCAGTACCCAGTACTTC.

This clone has a handful of counts. The genes are TRBV11-3 and TRBJ1-2; TRBD1 aligns across 9 bases. V dropped 9 bases and J dropped 8; count of bases not matched to a gene: 13. Germline V gene data show CDR1 as SGHNT and CDR2 as YENEEA. The CDR3 sequence is 14 residues long. CDR3 DNA: TGTGCCAGTCGCCGTGGGACAGGGAGGAGAGGCTACACCTTC. Protein product: CASRRGTGRRGYTF.